The 28 T cell receptor beta chains in this list originate from one sample, sequenced in a study of blood T cell repertoires in COVID-19. Method: immunoSEQ multiplex PCR; TCRdb's copy keeps in-frame clones and lacks some. The sample shows under 200,000 clones, approximately 87% of them seen only once. Sample: peripheral blood. The receptors originated from a young man with active or convalescent COVID-19.

The V gene is TRBV6-5, the J gene TRBJ1-1, with D uncertain. The CDR3 sequence is 13 residues long. Germline values: CDR1 MNHEY, CDR2 SVGAGI. Trimming removed 0 bases at V and 5 bases at J, with 7 bases between. CDR3 in amino acids: CASSYSPQTEAFF. In nucleotides, the CDR3 is TGTGCCAGCAGTTACTCTCCACAGACTGAAGCTTTCTTT.

The chain carries TRBV6-2 or TRBV6-3 and TRBJ2-5, with D maybe TRBD1 (7 bases). The length of the CDR3 is 16 residues. Per the germline V gene, CDR1 is MNHEY and CDR2 is SVGEGT. V lost 5 bases to trimming and J lost 4 bases, with 20 bases between them. The CDR3 here is CASSNQGGAGRETQYF. CDR3 in DNA: TGTGCCAGCAGTAACCAAGGGGGCGCGGGGCGAGAGACCCAGTACTTC.

The chain couples TRBV5-1 to TRBJ1-5; D is unresolved. The ends were cut back, 1 base at V and 5 bases at J, with 16 bases in the middle. Per germline, CDR1 SGHRS and CDR2 YFSETQ. The CDR3 is 16 amino acids. As DNA, the CDR3 is TGCGCCAGCAGCTTGACATCCGGAGTATCCCATCAGCCCCAGCATTTT. It specifies CASSLTSGVSHQPQHF. The whole variable domain, remainder taken from reference TRBV5-1 and TRBJ1-5, is KAGVTQTPRYLIKTRGQQVTLSCSPISGHRSVSWYQQTPGQGLQFLFEYFSETQRNKGNFPGRFSGRQFSNSRSEMNVSTLELGDSALYLCASSLTSGVSHQPQHFGDGTRLSIL.

The CDR3 coding sequence is TGTGCCAGCAGCCAGGGGTATGGCTACACCTTC. This sequence encodes CASSQGYGYTF. The chain combines TRBV6-2 or TRBV6-3 with TRBJ1-2; possible D gene TRBD1, 6 bases. The CDR3 consists of 11 residues. The V end lost 6 bases, the J end lost 5 bases, and 7 bases lay between the germline ends. From germline, CDR1 is MNHEY and CDR2 SVGEGT.

V and J are TRBV30 and TRBJ1-1; unclear D gene. The CDR3 contains 12 residues. Trimming left V 2 bases short and J 3 bases short, with 7 bases between. Germline V gives CDR1 GTSNPN, CDR2 SVGIG (reference sequence). The CDR3 loop reads CAWSRIDTEAFF. In DNA, the CDR3 is TGTGCCTGGAGTCGTATCGACACTGAAGCTTTCTTT. Drawing the rest from reference TRBV30 and TRBJ1-1, the complete variable domain is SQTIHQWPATLVQPVGSPLSLECTVEGTSNPNLYWYRQAAGRGLQLLFYSVGIGQISSEVPQNLSASRPQDRQFILSSKKLLLSDSGFYLCAWSRIDTEAFFGQGTRLTVV.

This sequence joins TRBV30 and TRBJ1-2; a possible D gene is TRBD1 (5 bases). This CDR3 has 12 amino acids. Deletions cut 8 bases from V and 2 bases from J, with 12 bases between. Per germline, CDR1 GTSNPN and CDR2 SVGIG (reference sequence). This chain's CDR3 is CAGGKLNYGYTF. CDR3 DNA sequence: TGTGCCGGGGGGAAGCTGAACTATGGCTACACCTTC.

V gene TRBV11-3 combines with J gene TRBJ1-2; 9 nucleotides align to TRBD1. The CDR3 extends over 14 amino acids. CDR1 is SGHNT and CDR2 is YENEEA in the germline V gene. V was pared by 8 bases and J by 6 bases, with 10 bases of the junction left unmatched. The CDR3 DNA follows: TGTGCCAGCGGGGGTACAGGGGGCGCGAATGGCTACACCTTC. As protein: CASGGTGGANGYTF.

The chain has TRBV14 and TRBJ2-5, with 8 positions matching TRBD1. The CDR3 has 14 residues. Germline V lookup: CDR1 SGHDN, CDR2 FVKESK. V lost 3 bases to trimming and J lost 7 bases; unmatched junction nucleotides: 7. As DNA, the CDR3 is TGTGCCAGCAGCCAGCCAGGGGGCCTGGGGACCCAGTACTTC. It yields the protein CASSQPGGLGTQYF.

The chain combines TRBV5-1 with TRBJ1-2; D is unclear. Deletions cut 7 bases from V and 7 bases from J, with 17 bases between. CDR1 is SGHRS, CDR2 YFSETQ, per germline. The CDR3 loop spans 13 amino acids. The CDR3 here is CASGSFGSSGYTF. For the CDR3, the DNA is TGCGCCAGCGGGAGTTTTGGGTCGTCTGGCTACACCTTC.

The chain couples TRBV7-9 to TRBJ1-6, with D possibly TRBD1 on 5 matching bases. Between the trimmed V and J ends, which lost 1 base and 9 bases, there was a span of 10 bases. CDR1 and CDR2 (germline): SEHNR, FQNEAQ (reference sequence). The CDR3 loop spans 14 amino acids. CDR3 amino acids: CASSLERGGSPLHF. CDR3 in DNA: TGTGCCAGCAGCTTAGAGAGGGGAGGTTCACCCCTCCACTTT.

The CDR3 sequence: CATGTSLRDGHEQFF. The DNA for the CDR3 is TGTGCCACCGGGACTTCCTTGCGAGACGGGCATGAGCAGTTCTTC. The chain is built from TRBV24-1 and TRBJ2-1; D is possibly TRBD2 (6 bases). V lost 9 bases, J lost 8 bases, and 22 bases lay in between. Germline loops: CDR1 KGHDR, CDR2 SFDVKD. The CDR3 is 15 amino acids.

V usage is TRBV12-5 and J usage is TRBJ2-1, with 8 bases matching TRBD1. Germline assignment: CDR1 LGHNT and CDR2 FRNRAP. Trimming took 1 base from V and 16 from J; bases not matched to a gene: 6. CDR3 length: 12 amino acids. The CDR3 DNA reads TGTGCTAGTGGTTTGGGCCCGGGACAGGAATTCTTC. Protein: CASGLGPGQEFF.

J is TRBJ2-7 and V is TRBV5-6, with 10 positions matching TRBD1. The germline gives CDR1 SGHDT, CDR2 YYEEEE. This CDR3 contains 14 residues. Trimming took 7 bases from V and 2 from J; bases not matched to a gene: 6. DNA of the CDR3: TGTGCCAGCCGAACCGGGACAGGGGCCTACGAGCAGTACTTC. Protein product: CASRTGTGAYEQYF.

Only one count was recorded for this clone. The V and J genes are TRBV24-1 and TRBJ2-2; 8 bases match TRBD1. The CDR3 consists of 13 residues. Germline V lookup: CDR1 KGHDR, CDR2 SFDVKD. CDR3 nucleotides: TGTGGGGCGGGGACAGGGAACACCGGGGAGCTGTTTTTT. This translates into CGAGTGNTGELFF.

The chain couples TRBV13 to TRBJ1-1; unclear D gene. V was shortened by 6 bases and J by 5 bases, with 16 bases between the two germline ends. The CDR3 spans 14 residues. Germline assignment: CDR1 PRHDT and CDR2 FYEKMQ (reference sequence). CDR3 DNA sequence: TGTGCCAGCAGTACAGATTCGCCCCCGACTGAAGCTTTCTTT. Its translation is CASSTDSPPTEAFF.

This chain links TRBV11-3 with TRBJ2-3; D is unclear. Germline CDR1 and CDR2: SGHNT and YENEEA. V was cut by 3 bases and J by 3 bases, with 4 bases left in between. This CDR3 spans 12 amino acids. CDR3: CASSLSTDTQYF. The CDR3 region has the DNA TGTGCCAGCAGCTTGAGTACAGATACGCAGTATTTT.

This chain uses TRBV5-8 with TRBJ1-5; D is perhaps TRBD1 (6 bases). CDR3 length equals 16 residues. V gave up 6 bases and J gave up 5 bases, with 21 bases separating them. Germline-derived CDR1 and CDR2 are SGHTS and YDEGEE. The CDR3 DNA follows: TGTGCCAGCAACCACCGGGACACCAGAGATTATCAGCCCCAGCATTTT. The encoded protein is CASNHRDTRDYQPQHF.

V and J are TRBV7-6 and TRBJ1-4; D is ambiguous. The CDR3 is 15 amino acids. Germline-derived CDR1 and CDR2 are SGHVS and FNYEAQ. V was cut by 5 bases and J by 8 bases, with 18 bases left in between. CDR3 bases: TGTGCCAGCAGCCGAGATGCGGGGAGAGGGGAAAAACTGTTTTTT. As protein: CASSRDAGRGEKLFF.

The rearrangement links TRBV2 to TRBJ2-7, with 7 bases that match TRBD1. V lost 3 bases and J lost 4; bases outside the gene matches: 9. Germline V gives CDR1 SNHLY, CDR2 FYNNEI. The CDR3 runs to 15 residues. In nucleotides, the CDR3 is TGTGCCAGCAGTGAGAGTTTGACAGGGACGTACGAGCAGTACGTC. Its protein product is CASSESLTGTYEQYV.

The rearrangement joins TRBV28 to TRBJ2-3; D not resolved. CDR1 is MDHEN and CDR2 is SYDVKM in the germline V gene. There are 13 residues in the CDR3. V was pared by 2 bases and J by 6 bases, with 9 bases between. The CDR3 DNA is TGTGCCAGCAGTTTACGAGGCCTGGATACGCAGTATTTT. This translates into CASSLRGLDTQYF.

This clone is a singleton in its sample. The J gene is TRBJ1-1, the V gene TRBV7-8; no reliable D call. Germline lookup yields CDR1 SGHVS and CDR2 FQNEAQ. Trimming cost V 2 bases and J 5 bases, with 3 bases left between them. This CDR3 contains 11 residues. The CDR3: CASSLRTEAFF. The CDR3 DNA sequence: TGTGCCAGCAGCTTACGGACTGAAGCTTTCTTT.

This clone has a handful of counts. V is TRBV10-3 and J is TRBJ2-7, with a possible D match to TRBD1 (5 bases). CDR1 and CDR2 from the germline V gene are ENHRY and SYGVKD. The CDR3 length is 15 residues. Between the trimmed V and J ends, which lost 7 bases and 6 bases, there was a span of 22 bases. CDR3 sequence (DNA): TGTGCCATCATGTTTGGGGCTCCACTTTTTGGCGAGCAGTACGTC. Translation gives CAIMFGAPLFGEQYV.

The V gene is TRBV24-1, the J gene TRBJ2-7; D may be TRBD1 (6 bases). CDR3 length equals 15 residues. The germline gives CDR1 KGHDR, CDR2 SFDVKD. V was shortened by 4 bases and J by 0 bases, with 12 bases between the two germline ends. CDR3 DNA sequence: TGTGCCACCAGTGAAACCGGGACACCCTCCTACGAGCAGTACTTC. Translating it yields CATSETGTPSYEQYF.

The J gene is TRBJ1-3, the V gene TRBV7-2; 9 bases line up with TRBD1. Trimming removed 5 bases from V and 4 bases from J; junction bases left unmatched: 9. The germline V gene encodes CDR1 SGHTA and CDR2 FQGNSA. CDR3 length: 16 residues. The DNA for the CDR3 is TGTGCCAGCAGCCTAAGACAGGGGGGTATGGGAAACACCATATATTTT. This sequence encodes CASSLRQGGMGNTIYF.

The chain has TRBV5-6 and TRBJ2-7, with D possibly TRBD2 on 6 matching bases. With 1 base removed from V and 1 base from J, the gap between germline ends came to 15 bases. CDR3 length equals 16 residues. Germline V CDR1 and CDR2: SGHDT, YYEEEE. The CDR3 bases are TGTGCCAGCAGCTTGAGTATCGGGGGAACATCCTACGAGCAGTACTTC. Encoded protein: CASSLSIGGTSYEQYF. Filled out from reference TRBV5-6 and TRBJ2-7, the complete variable domain reads DAGVTQSPTHLIKTRGQQVTLRCSPKSGHDTVSWYQQALGQGPQFIFQYYEEEERQRGNFPDRFSGHQFPNYSSELNVNALLLGDSALYLCASSLSIGGTSYEQYFGPGTRLTVT.

The table lists this clone with a count of one. The chain uses TRBV5-6 and TRBJ2-7; 7 bases match TRBD2. CDR3 length: 14 amino acids. Germline V CDR1 and CDR2: SGHDT, YYEEEE. With 4 bases clipped from V and 3 bases from J, the junction kept 7 bases outside the gene matches. The CDR3 nucleotides read TGTGCCAGCAGCCTAGTCTCGGGGGGCTACGAGCAGTACGTC. This translates into CASSLVSGGYEQYV.

This chain connects TRBV7-6 to TRBJ2-1; 9 bases are shared with TRBD2. CDR3 length equals 16 residues. V dropped 5 bases and J dropped 9; count of bases not matched to a gene: 14. From germline, CDR1 is SGHVS and CDR2 FNYEAQ. In DNA, the CDR3 is TGTGCCAGCAGCCCCATGGGAGCGGGAGGTGGATTTGAGCAGTTCTTC. This translates into CASSPMGAGGGFEQFF.

This clone has only one observation. The V and J genes are TRBV10-2 and TRBJ2-7, with 7 positions matching TRBD1. The junction had 5 bases not matched to a gene; V was cut back by 6 bases and J by 3 bases. Germline values: CDR1 WSHSY, CDR2 SAAADI. The CDR3 is 13 amino acids. CDR3: CASSLTGFYEQYV. In DNA form, the CDR3 reads TGCGCCAGCAGCTTGACAGGGTTCTACGAGCAGTACGTC.